This section outlines one TCR beta chain sequence together with its context. Its antigen is unknown. Generated by immunoSEQ multiplex PCR, the TCRdb table keeps only in-frame clones and is missing some. The sample has about 120,000 clones; 81% are singletons. Per the germline V gene, CDR1 is MNHEY and CDR2 is SVGEGT. V shed 5 bases and J shed 9 bases, with 11 bases lying between them. There are 13 residues in the CDR3. The data derive from a study of T cell responses to AZD1222 COVID-19 vaccine. Study-level information: Second-dose schedules of about 4 or about 12 weeks were combined. Findings of the study overall: Following two doses of AZD1222, Spike-specific TCR breadth and depth rose.

This TCR came from an adult in good health. The V call is TRBV6-2 or TRBV6-3, the J call TRBJ1-6, with D perhaps matching TRBD1 (5 bases). The source was peripheral blood, collected on day 0 of AZD1222 vaccination. DNA for the CDR3: TGTGCCAGCAGTCGAGACAGCAGTTCACCCCTCCACTTT. Translated: CASSRDSSSPLHF.